This paragraph reports one TCR beta chain. The target antigen is unknown. The entry originates in a study of graft-versus-host responses after intestinal transplantation. Study-wide context: All recipients were transplanted with multivisceral, liver-intestinal, or isolated intestinal grafts. All recipients were given anti-thymocyte globulin induction, and tacrolimus and steroids were then administered for 2 to 4 years.

Method: immunoSEQ multiplex PCR; TCRdb's copy keeps in-frame clones and lacks some. In the table there are 60,000 to 75,000 clones, roughly 90% of which are singletons. Study findings and constraints: The study found high graft-versus-host to host-versus-graft clonal ratios in allografts of patients with graft-donor T cell macrochimerism. Ileal or blood samples showed some GvH clones first, and such clones were also found in recipient marrow.

Trimming stripped 7 bases from V and 2 bases from J, with 15 bases between. Germline V gene lookup returns CDR1 SNHLY and CDR2 FYNNEI. The CDR3 length is 15 residues. The source of this sequence is a human donor who received an intestinal transplant. V and J are TRBV2 and TRBJ1-5; D is perhaps TRBD1 (5 bases). Sequenced material: unstimulated CD8+ T cells sorted from spleen or lymph node cells, taken before intestinal transplant. The CDR3 loop reads CASTGRGDGNQPQHF. CDR3 bases: TGTGCCAGCACCGGTAGGGGCGACGGCAATCAGCCCCAGCATTTT.